This T cell receptor beta chain was recovered during a study of blood T cell repertoires in COVID-19. The V end lost 6 bases, the J end lost 1 base, and 3 bases lay between the germline ends. This CDR3 has 11 amino acids. The data were produced by immunoSEQ multiplex PCR, yet TCRdb's version contains in-frame clones alone and is incomplete. This table holds about 150,000 clones, approximately 86% found once. This receptor was identified in a woman in her 70s with acute or convalescent COVID-19. The sequencing sample was made of peripheral blood. The V call is TRBV12-3 or TRBV12-4, the J call TRBJ2-5; D unresolved. CDR3 sequence reads: CASSLQETQYF. The CDR3 nucleotides are TGTGCCAGCAGCCTCCAAGAGACCCAGTACTTC.